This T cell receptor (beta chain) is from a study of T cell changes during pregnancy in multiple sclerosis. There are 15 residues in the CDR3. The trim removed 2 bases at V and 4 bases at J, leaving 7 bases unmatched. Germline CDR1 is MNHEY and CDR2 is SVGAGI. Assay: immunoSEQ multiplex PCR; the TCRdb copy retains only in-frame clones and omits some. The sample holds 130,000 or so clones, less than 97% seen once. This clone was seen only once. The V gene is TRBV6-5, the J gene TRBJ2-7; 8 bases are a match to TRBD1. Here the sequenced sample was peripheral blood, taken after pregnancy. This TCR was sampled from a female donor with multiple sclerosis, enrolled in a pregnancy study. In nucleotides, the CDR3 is TGTGCCAGCAGTTACCTGGACAGGGAGCGGTACGAGCAGTACTTC. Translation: CASSYLDRERYEQYF.